Below are 16 T cell receptor beta chains sequenced from a single sample in a study of blood T cells in healthy people across ages. A J-beta primer mix and a sample-barcoded 5' primer were used in a second PCR of roughly 7 to 12 cycles. MiXCR, applied by TCRdb to the 5' RACE reads, yields one record per CDR3 protein. The sample comprises about 1,400,000 distinct CDR3 sequences, roughly 40% of which are singletons, and 7% to 9% rests with the top ten. Sequencing used blood. These receptor sequences come from a woman under 30 in good health.

The CDR3, as DNA: TGTGCCAGCAGCGCGCTGCTGGGGTACTACGAGCAGTACTTC. It specifies CASSALLGYYEQYF. V and J are TRBV11-2 and TRBJ2-7; D gene ambiguous. The ends were cut back, 5 bases at V and 3 bases at J, with 14 bases in the middle. This CDR3 contains 14 residues. Germline CDR1 reads SGHAT; CDR2 reads FQNNGV. Supplemented by reference TRBV11-2 and TRBJ2-7, the full variable domain reads EAGVAQSPRYKIIEKRQSVAFWCNPISGHATLYWYQQILGQGPKLLIQFQNNGVVDDSQLPKDRFSAERLKGVDSTLKIQPAKLEDSAVYLCASSALLGYYEQYFGPGTRLTVT.

The sample holds a few counts of this clonotype. The chain employs TRBV4-1 and TRBJ2-7; no clear D. CDR3 size: 15 residues. The V and J ends lost 4 bases and 0 bases respectively, with 13 bases between them. Germline assignment: CDR1 MGHRA and CDR2 YSYEKL. The CDR3 spells CASSRDGLNSYEQYF. The CDR3 region has the DNA TGCGCCAGCAGCCGGGATGGCCTAAACTCCTACGAGCAGTACTTC.

This clonotype has just a few counts. Written as DNA, the CDR3 is TGTGCCAGCAATCTTGGGGGGTTAGGAAACATTCAGTACTTC. It translates to CASNLGGLGNIQYF. V gene TRBV7-9 combines with J gene TRBJ2-4; D is possibly TRBD2 (6 bases). V was pared by 7 bases and J by 6 bases, with 16 bases between. Per the germline V gene, CDR1 is SEHNR and CDR2 is FQNEAQ (reference sequence). This CDR3 spans 14 amino acids.

The chain uses TRBV29-1 and TRBJ1-2; TRBD1 agrees at 7 bases. V shed 0 bases, J shed 7 bases, and the junction held 8 bases outside the gene matches. The CDR3 has 14 residues. Germline V CDR1 and CDR2: SQVTM, ANQGSEA. The CDR3: CSVEEADRVFGYTF. The CDR3 DNA follows: TGCAGCGTTGAAGAGGCAGACAGGGTCTTTGGCTACACCTTC.

The chain is built from TRBV5-5 and TRBJ2-5, with TRBD2 as a possible D gene (5 bases). Germline-derived CDR1 and CDR2 are SGHKS and YYEKEE (reference sequence). Trimming took off 4 bases at V and 11 bases at J, with 18 bases between the two ends. CDR3 size: 13 residues. The DNA of the CDR3 is TGTGCCAGCAGCCCCCGTCTTGGGTGGGAGCAGTACTTC. Translating it yields CASSPRLGWEQYF.

In this sample, this clonotype turned up a few times. The V and J genes are TRBV20-1 and TRBJ1-1; 11 nucleotides agree with TRBD1. The CDR3 is made up of 15 amino acids. Germline V gene sequence: CDR1 DFQATT, CDR2 SNEGSKA (reference sequence). Unmatched junction bases numbered 10, after V lost 3 bases and J lost 7 bases. CDR3 sequence reads: CSASSAGQGADEAFF. Written as DNA, the CDR3 is TGCAGTGCTAGTTCGGCCGGACAGGGGGCTGATGAAGCTTTCTTT.

This chain links TRBV6-1 with TRBJ1-1, with a tentative D call TRBD1 (5 bases). CDR1 and CDR2 from the germline V gene are MNHNS and SASEGT. The CDR3 totals 14 residues. V shed 4 bases and J shed 12 bases, with 21 bases lying between them. The CDR3 region is CASSVRTGDSRTFF. The CDR3 DNA sequence: TGTGCCAGCAGTGTCCGGACGGGGGACTCCCGGACTTTCTTT.

This clonotype was observed a few times. The J gene is TRBJ2-1, the V gene TRBV20-1; TRBD1 agrees at 9 bases. V lost 8 bases to trimming and J lost 6 bases; unmatched junction nucleotides: 17. Germline assignment: CDR1 DFQATT and CDR2 SNEGSKA (reference sequence). The CDR3 length is 16 residues. The CDR3 DNA is TGCAGTTCCCCCGGGACAGGGAGGGTTGGGGCCAATGAGCAGTTCTTC. Amino acids: CSSPGTGRVGANEQFF.

Only a few counts were recorded for this clonotype. The rearrangement joins TRBV28 to TRBJ2-7; perhaps TRBD2 as D (6 bases). The V and J ends lost 1 base and 0 bases respectively, with 13 bases between them. Germline CDR1 MDHEN, CDR2 SYDVKM. This CDR3 is 16 amino acids long. The CDR3 coding sequence is TGTGCCAGCAGTTTATCGGCCGGGAGAAGCTCCTACGAGCAGTACTTC. Its protein is CASSLSAGRSSYEQYF.

This clonotype was detected a few times. This chain links TRBV15 with TRBJ1-6, with D uncertain. This CDR3 has 15 residues. With 11 bases removed from V and 1 base from J, the gap between germline ends came to 15 bases. Germline-derived CDR1 and CDR2 are LNHNV and YYDKDF (reference sequence). The CDR3 loop is CAPKTKESYNSPLHF. The CDR3 bases are TGTGCCCCCAAAACAAAGGAGTCCTATAATTCACCCCTCCACTTT.

The rearrangement links TRBV20-1 to TRBJ2-3; D is unclear. Germline CDR1 is DFQATT and CDR2 is SNEGSKA (reference sequence). This CDR3 region has 13 residues. The ends were cut back, 1 base at V and 1 base at J, with 6 bases in the middle. CDR3 sequence: CSARGVGTDTQYF. CDR3 DNA sequence: TGCAGTGCTAGAGGGGTCGGCACAGATACGCAGTATTTT.

This clonotype was counted only a few times. This chain connects TRBV12-3 or TRBV12-4 to TRBJ2-1, with a possible D match to TRBD1 (5 bases). Trimming removed 2 bases at V and 8 bases at J, with 13 bases between. The CDR3 runs to 14 residues. CDR3 sequence reads: CASSLRGIDYEQFF. The CDR3 DNA reads TGTGCCAGCAGTTTAAGGGGCATAGACTATGAGCAGTTCTTC.

The chain recombines TRBV13 with TRBJ2-5, with TRBD2 as a possible D gene (5 bases). Germline values: CDR1 PRHDT, CDR2 FYEKMQ (reference sequence). This CDR3 region has 18 residues. Between the trimmed V and J ends, which lost 0 bases and 5 bases, there was a span of 22 bases. The CDR3 region is CASSLGLSEPRGWETQYF. The CDR3 bases are TGTGCCAGCAGCTTAGGATTAAGCGAACCTCGGGGTTGGGAGACCCAGTACTTC.

CDR3 DNA: TGCGCCAGCAGCCAAGAACCCCCAGCGGGGGACTCCTACAATGAGCAGTTCTTC. It encodes CASSQEPPAGDSYNEQFF. The chain links TRBV4-1 to TRBJ2-1; TRBD2 agrees at 8 bases. The CDR3 is 18 residues long. V shed 0 bases and J 0 bases; nucleotides not matched to a gene: 7. Germline CDR1 is MGHRA and CDR2 is YSYEKL.

This chain links TRBV11-1 with TRBJ2-6; D remains ambiguous. Trimming took 7 bases from V and 0 from J, leaving 13 bases between them. CDR1 is SGHAT and CDR2 is FQDESV in the germline V gene (reference sequence). CDR3 length: 16 residues. The CDR3 region has the DNA TGTGCCAGCACCCTACAACAGAGCTCTGGGGCCAACGTCCTGACTTTC. As protein: CASTLQQSSGANVLTF.

In its sample, this clonotype was seen many times. The rearrangement links TRBV20-1 to TRBJ1-5; TRBD1 matches 8 bases. CDR3 length: 15 amino acids. Per the germline V gene, CDR1 is DFQATT and CDR2 is SNEGSKA (reference sequence). The CDR3 nucleotides read TGCAGCGGGGGGGGACAGGCGAATAGCAATCAGCCCCAGCATTTT. Residues: CSGGGQANSNQPQHF.